This T cell receptor (beta chain) appears in the sequencing data of a study of regulatory T cells in long-lasting Graves disease. V shed 5 bases and J 3 bases; nucleotides not matched to a gene: 9. Germline V gene lookup returns CDR1 LGHDT and CDR2 YNNKEL (reference sequence). This CDR3 region has 16 residues. Regarding time point: newly diagnosed GD, antithyroid drugs for less than 3 months. Researchers made the TCR library from RNA that was extracted from PBMCs. CDR3 regions were amplified by Arm-PCR using iRepertoire HTBI primers to build TCR beta libraries. TCRdb redid the calling of the multiplex PCR reads with MiXCR, one entry per CDR3 protein. The sample yields some 230,000 distinct CDR3 sequences, 18% seen once.

The receptor was derived from a female donor with Graves disease. The chain joins TRBV3-1 to TRBJ2-7; 11 positions agree with TRBD1. Sample: peripheral blood mononuclear cells (PBMCs), taken at new diagnosis, from a patient treated with antithyroid drugs. CDR3 coding DNA: TGTGCCAGCAGCGACCCCTCCGGGACAGGGGGCTACGAGCAGTACTTC. It is translated as CASSDPSGTGGYEQYF.